This record looks at one T cell receptor beta chain sequence and its context. This sample stems from a study of blood T cell repertoires in COVID-19. Overall study context: Samples representing acute and convalescent COVID-19 were sourced from the United States, Italy and Spain. PBMCs, B-cell-depleted T cells, or T cells were the source of the cDNA or gDNA that made up the material.

Germline CDR1 reads SNHLY; CDR2 reads FYNNEI. Trimming took 11 bases from V and 5 from J; bases not matched to a gene: 15. This CDR3 is 16 amino acids long. Authors' methods: Estimation of nucleated cell counts relied on the amplification of reference gene primers. Generated by immunoSEQ multiplex PCR, the TCRdb table keeps only in-frame clones and is missing some. V and J calls plus clone size are reproduced from that table; the DNA served to infer D and trimming. The sample carries about 150,000 clones, 80% to 90% recorded once. The receptor comes from a woman in her 70s with acute or convalescent COVID-19. The chain joins TRBV2 to TRBJ1-2; TRBD1 aligns across 12 bases. Sequenced: peripheral blood. The CDR3 DNA reads as TGTGCCGCCCTCGACGGGACAGGGGGCGTTTCGTATGGCTACACCTTC. This gives the protein CAALDGTGGVSYGYTF. The whole variable domain, filled in from reference TRBV2 and TRBJ1-2, reads EPEVTQTPSHQVTQMGQEVILRCVPISNHLYFYWYRQILGQKVEFLVSFYNNEISEKSEIFDDQFSVERPDGSNFTLKIRSTKLEDSAMYFCAALDGTGGVSYGYTFGSGTRLTVV.